This TCR beta chain originates from a study of shared clonotypes between healthy human individuals. General study points: Among a handful of donors, roughly 5% of naive CD4 clonotypes were found in common.

Worth noting for this clone: Its specificity is not known. Different DNA sequences within this sample yield the same CDR3.

The V and J ends lost 4 bases and 0 bases respectively, with 8 bases between them. This CDR3 comprises 13 residues. Per germline, CDR1 SGHRS and CDR2 YFSETQ. Sequenced by immunoSEQ multiplex PCR; TCRdb stores in-frame clones only, minus some. The sample consists of millions of clones, around 94% of them appearing once. The sample taken for sequencing was naive CD4+ T cells sorted from blood. Sample subset: CD45RA+ positively selected. The origin of this receptor is a young man in good health. J is TRBJ2-7 and V is TRBV5-1, with unresolved D. The CDR3 loop is CASSADVSYEQYF. CDR3 coding DNA: TGCGCCAGCAGCGCGGACGTCTCCTACGAGCAGTACTTC.